This T cell receptor (beta chain) was identified during a study of T-cell memory formation after mild COVID-19. At the level of the study: For the most part, TCR clusters were specific to one donor.

Study-level findings and limits: Cross-reactive memory apparently joined, as some responding clones appeared in pre-infection memory.

TCRdb reprocessed the 5' RACE reads via MiXCR and lists one record per CDR3 protein. In the table there are just under 150,000 distinct CDR3 sequences, roughly 6.3% of which are singletons. Many counts were recorded for this clonotype. As yet, its antigen is unknown. Germline V gene sequence: CDR1 SEHNR, CDR2 FQNEAQ (reference sequence). The CDR3 length is 15 residues. Trimming stripped 1 base from V and 1 base from J, with 10 bases between. Sequencing was performed on PBMCs or a T cell subset sorted from them (not recorded which). This chain links TRBV7-9 with TRBJ1-1; possibly TRBD1 for D (6 bases). The receptor comes from an adult woman who had mild COVID-19 (a few samples of this study predate the infection). Cell type and time point are not known. CDR3 DNA: TGTGCCAGCAGCTTAGGGGGACACCGGAACACTGAAGCTTTCTTT. Its translation: CASSLGGHRNTEAFF.